The 29 T cell receptor beta chains reported below all come from one sample, sequenced in a study of regulatory dendritic cells for organ transplantation. Assay used: immunoSEQ multiplex PCR; TCRdb lists only in-frame clones, some missing. The profile shows 21,000 or so clones, about 80% of them singletons. Sequencing was performed on memory CD4+ T cells from blood. The subset here: CD45RO+ memory T cells. The receptors derive from a human donor in good health.

This clone came up a few times. Here the CDR3 reads CASSDLTGGNTEAFF. The CDR3 region has the DNA TGCGCCAGCAGTGACCTGACGGGGGGAAACACTGAAGCTTTCTTT. The chain has TRBV10-2 and TRBJ1-1; possible D gene TRBD1, 5 bases. V was trimmed by 3 bases and J by 2 bases, leaving 13 bases between them. There are 15 residues in the CDR3. Germline V gives CDR1 WSHSY, CDR2 SAAADI.

This rearrangement joins TRBV5-8 to TRBJ2-5, with 9 bases identical to TRBD1. V lost 4 bases and J lost 4; bases outside the gene matches: 5. The CDR3 runs 14 residues. CDR1 and CDR2 from the germline V gene are SGHTS and YDEGEE. The CDR3 sequence is CASSLSGQGETQYF. Here the CDR3 DNA reads TGTGCCAGCAGCCTATCGGGACAGGGAGAGACCCAGTACTTC.

The rearrangement links TRBV7-8 to TRBJ1-6, with D perhaps matching TRBD1 (6 bases). Trimming took 5 bases from V and 0 from J, leaving 17 bases between them. CDR3 length: 18 residues. Per germline, CDR1 SGHVS and CDR2 FQNEAQ. In DNA, the CDR3 is TGTGCCAGCAGCCACGGTCGTACAGGGAGCTCCTATAATTCACCCCTCCACTTT. As protein: CASSHGRTGSSYNSPLHF.

This rearrangement joins TRBV9 to TRBJ2-5; TRBD2 agrees at 14 bases. Germline V gene data show CDR1 as SGDLS and CDR2 as YYNGEE. The CDR3 sequence is 16 residues long. Germline trimming cut 4 bases from V and 2 bases from J; bases unmatched to any gene: 4. This CDR3 reads CASSSRTSGGQETQYF. CDR3 sequence (DNA): TGTGCCAGCAGCTCCAGGACTAGCGGGGGGCAAGAGACCCAGTACTTC.

In this sample, this clone turned up once. This sequence joins TRBV6-5 and TRBJ1-3; 8 bases are shared with TRBD1. This CDR3 has 16 residues. After removal of 4 bases from V and 3 bases from J, the junction contained 8 bases not matched to a gene. Germline lookup yields CDR1 MNHEY and CDR2 SVGAGI. The CDR3 here is CASSSPGGASGNTIYF. The CDR3 DNA reads as TGTGCCAGCAGTTCCCCAGGGGGCGCAAGTGGAAACACCATATATTTT.

The chain uses TRBV5-4 and TRBJ2-1; D possibly corresponds to TRBD1 (6 bases). The CDR3 covers 15 residues. Germline-derived CDR1 and CDR2 are SGHNT and YYREEE (reference sequence). V was shortened by 3 bases and J by 3 bases, with 13 bases between the two germline ends. The CDR3 DNA sequence: TGTGCCAGCAGCTCCGGGACACAGGACTACAATGAGCAGTTCTTC. This encodes CASSSGTQDYNEQFF.

The CDR3 region is CASFRKGGGRETQYF. The CDR3 DNA follows: TGTGCCAGCTTCCGGAAGGGGGGGGGCCGGGAGACCCAGTACTTC. The V and J genes are TRBV5-4 and TRBJ2-5; possibly TRBD2 for D (7 bases). Trimming removed 7 bases at V and 5 bases at J, with 21 bases between. Looked up from germline, CDR1 is SGHNT and CDR2 is YYREEE (reference sequence). The CDR3 is 15 residues long.

The chain uses TRBV5-1 and TRBJ2-7, with 10 bases lining up with TRBD1. The ends lost 4 bases at V and 1 base at J; junction bases unmatched: 14. Looked up from germline, CDR1 is SGHRS and CDR2 is YFSETQ. CDR3 length: 18 residues. CDR3: CASSHGTGASTYSYEQYF. The CDR3 DNA reads TGCGCCAGCAGCCACGGGACAGGGGCCTCCACTTATTCCTACGAGCAGTACTTC.

This chain links TRBV6-5 with TRBJ1-5; 7 bases match TRBD1. Germline V gives CDR1 MNHEY, CDR2 SVGAGI. The CDR3 runs 15 residues. V lost 5 bases to trimming and J lost 1 base; unmatched junction nucleotides: 5. For the CDR3, the DNA is TGTGCCAGCAGTCCCACAGGGGAGAGCAATCAGCCCCAGCATTTT. As protein: CASSPTGESNQPQHF.

The chain combines TRBV10-3 with TRBJ2-3; D perhaps matches TRBD1 (5 bases). The CDR3 consists of 13 residues. Trimming shortened V by 0 bases and J by 4 bases, and 5 bases separated the two germline ends. The germline gives CDR1 ENHRY, CDR2 SYGVKD. CDR3 in amino acids: CAISESGPDTQYF. As DNA, the CDR3 is TGTGCCATCAGTGAGTCGGGGCCAGATACGCAGTATTTT.

This clone was recorded a few times. V gene TRBV6-6 combines with J gene TRBJ1-5, with 9 positions matching TRBD1. The CDR3 spans 16 residues. Germline loops: CDR1 MNHNY, CDR2 SVGAGI (reference sequence). Trimming took 7 bases from V and 3 from J; bases not matched to a gene: 10. CDR3 bases: TGTGCCAGCACCTCGGGGGGACAGGGTCTCAATCAGCCCCAGCATTTT. It yields the protein CASTSGGQGLNQPQHF.

This clone showed up just a few times. The chain recombines TRBV13 with TRBJ1-6; D perhaps matches TRBD1 (6 bases). V gave up 10 bases and J gave up 4 bases, with 14 bases separating them. The CDR3 length is 14 residues. The germline V gene encodes CDR1 PRHDT and CDR2 FYEKMQ (reference sequence). The CDR3 region is CATESQGYNSPLHF. CDR3 in DNA: TGTGCCACCGAATCACAGGGATATAATTCACCCCTCCACTTT.

This chain connects TRBV27 to TRBJ2-3, with TRBD2 matching 10 bases. The junction had 7 bases not matched to a gene; V was cut back by 4 bases and J by 6 bases. The CDR3 is made up of 15 amino acids. In germline, CDR1 is MNHEY, CDR2 SMNVEV (reference sequence). The CDR3 nucleotides read TGTGCCAGCAGTTCAAGCGGGGGGGCCGCGGATACGCAGTATTTT. This gives the protein CASSSSGGAADTQYF.

The chain carries TRBV5-1 and TRBJ2-2; 8 bases line up with TRBD1. V gave up 3 bases and J gave up 9 bases; unmatched junction bases: 4. CDR3 length: 13 amino acids. Germline V gene data show CDR1 as SGHRS and CDR2 as YFSETQ. The CDR3 sequence is CASSWGQARELFF. Written as DNA, the CDR3 is TGCGCCAGCAGCTGGGGACAGGCGAGGGAGCTGTTTTTT.

The rearrangement joins TRBV6-5 to TRBJ1-2; D is undetermined. Trimming cost V 5 bases and J 8 bases, with 18 bases left between them. This CDR3 region has 14 residues. Germline V gene data show CDR1 as MNHEY and CDR2 as SVGAGI. The CDR3: CASSEVRATRGYTF. The CDR3 DNA follows: TGTGCCAGCAGTGAAGTAAGGGCCACTAGGGGCTACACCTTC.

This clone has a single count. This rearrangement joins TRBV7-3 to TRBJ2-2, with D perhaps matching TRBD2 (5 bases). Germline assignment: CDR1 SGHTA and CDR2 FQGTGA. The CDR3 has 12 residues. Trimming cost V 1 base and J 8 bases, with 5 bases left between them. The CDR3 loop is CASSLSGGELFF. CDR3 nucleotide sequence: TGTGCCAGCAGCTTAAGCGGGGGGGAGCTGTTTTTT.

The gene calls are TRBV11-2 and TRBJ1-5, with D hard to call. V lost 3 bases and J lost 11, with 17 bases in between. This CDR3 is built from 14 residues. CDR1 is SGHAT and CDR2 is FQNNGV in the germline V gene. Here the CDR3 reads CASSLDRTGMAQHF. The DNA for the CDR3 is TGTGCCAGCAGCTTGGATCGGACGGGGATGGCCCAGCATTTT.

This chain uses TRBV11-3 with TRBJ1-1; D may be TRBD1 (5 bases). From germline, CDR1 is SGHNT and CDR2 YENEEA. Trimming cost V 7 bases and J 4 bases, with 22 bases left between them. This CDR3 has 16 amino acids. CDR3 nucleotides: TGTGCCAGCACCGGGGGGGGGACTGGTCTAGGCACTGAAGCTTTCTTT. This sequence encodes CASTGGGTGLGTEAFF.

This sequence joins TRBV9 and TRBJ2-1; 12 nucleotides match TRBD2. This CDR3 is 17 amino acids long. The germline V gene encodes CDR1 SGDLS and CDR2 YYNGEE. The V and J ends lost 0 bases and 9 bases, in that order; junction bases with no gene match: 10. The CDR3 loop reads CASSVGPPGLAGPEQFF. DNA for the CDR3: TGTGCCAGCAGCGTAGGACCACCGGGACTAGCGGGCCCTGAGCAGTTCTTC.

This clone is a singleton in its sample. The chain employs TRBV19 and TRBJ2-7, with D possibly matching TRBD1 (5 bases). The CDR3 covers 15 residues. V lost 6 bases to trimming and J lost 3 bases, with 18 bases between them. CDR1 and CDR2 (germline): LNHDA, SQIVND (reference sequence). The CDR3 DNA sequence: TGTGCCAGTAGCACCAGCCCTAGTAGGGGCTACGAGCAGTACTTC. It is translated as CASSTSPSRGYEQYF.

V is TRBV7-7 and J is TRBJ2-2; 10 bases line up with TRBD1. The CDR3 is 18 amino acids. Germline V gene sequence: CDR1 SSHAT, CDR2 FNYEAQ (reference sequence). V dropped 3 bases and J dropped 4; count of bases not matched to a gene: 11. DNA for the CDR3: TGTGCCAGCAGCTTTCTCCGGGACAGGGGAGAGGGCACCGGGGAGCTGTTTTTT. Translated: CASSFLRDRGEGTGELFF.

This chain connects TRBV2 to TRBJ2-7; 9 nucleotides match TRBD1. With V trimmed by 6 bases and J by 1 base, 7 bases remained unmatched. This CDR3 is built from 15 residues. Germline CDR1 reads SNHLY; CDR2 reads FYNNEI. CDR3 amino acids: CASRDEQGASYEQYF. CDR3 nucleotides: TGTGCCAGCAGGGATGAACAGGGGGCGTCCTACGAGCAGTACTTC.

The rearrangement uses TRBV18 and TRBJ2-1, with TRBD2 matching over 13 bases. J gave up 12 bases and V 3 bases, and 17 bases lay outside the gene matches. Germline V gene lookup returns CDR1 KGHSH and CDR2 LQKENI. CDR3 length equals 18 residues. CDR3 amino acids: CASSPPTSGGAVSYGQFF. In nucleotides, the CDR3 is TGTGCCAGCTCACCGCCCACTAGCGGGGGGGCGGTGTCCTACGGGCAGTTCTTC.

In its sample, this clone was seen a few times. One end of the junction fails to match germline, which may point to a read error. The chain employs TRBV7-2 and TRBJ2-1; D is perhaps TRBD2 (6 bases). Germline values: CDR1 SGHTA, CDR2 FQGNSA. The CDR3 spans 15 residues. The CDR3 sequence: CASRLAAVSYNEQFF. The CDR3 DNA sequence: TGTGCCAGCAGATTAGCGGCGGTTTCCTACAATGAGCAGTTCTTC.

This sequence joins TRBV19 and TRBJ1-5, with 7 bases identical to TRBD1. The J segment lost 2 bases and the V segment lost 5 bases, leaving 6 bases of the junction unmatched. Germline V gene lookup returns CDR1 LNHDA and CDR2 SQIVND (reference sequence). CDR3 length: 15 amino acids. The CDR3 sequence: CASSPYRGGNQPQHF. The CDR3 DNA is TGTGCCAGTAGTCCGTACAGGGGAGGCAATCAGCCCCAGCATTTT.

This clone was detected a few times. The rearrangement links TRBV19 to TRBJ1-5, with D possibly being TRBD1 (5 bases). This CDR3 spans 15 amino acids. The germline gives CDR1 LNHDA, CDR2 SQIVND (reference sequence). The V gene lost 3 bases and the J gene lost 2 bases, with 11 bases spanning the gap. For the CDR3, the DNA is TGTGCCAGTAGTATCCCAGGGTTTGGCAATCAGCCCCAGCATTTT. Translation gives CASSIPGFGNQPQHF.

The chain has TRBV9 and TRBJ1-3; unclear D gene. This CDR3 has 17 amino acids. V lost 0 bases and J 1 base, leaving 14 bases between the germline ends. CDR1 and CDR2 from the germline V gene are SGDLS and YYNGEE. CDR3 protein: CASSVESSRRSGNTIYF. As DNA, the CDR3 is TGTGCCAGCAGCGTAGAGAGCAGTCGGCGGTCTGGAAACACCATATATTTT.

The rearrangement uses TRBV7-2 and TRBJ1-3, with 8 nucleotides matching TRBD1. Germline-derived CDR1 and CDR2 are SGHTA and FQGNSA. The CDR3 has 15 residues. V dropped 6 bases and J dropped 4; count of bases not matched to a gene: 8. The CDR3 DNA sequence: TGTGCCAGCAGTTACCAGGGGGCGGGAGGAAACACCATATATTTT. This encodes CASSYQGAGGNTIYF.

The chain links TRBV7-2 to TRBJ2-3, with a weak D call TRBD2 (5 bases). The germline V gene has CDR1 SGHTA and CDR2 FQGNSA. The V and J ends lost 4 bases and 3 bases respectively, with 5 bases between them. The CDR3 loop spans 12 amino acids. DNA of the CDR3: TGTGCCAGCAGCTCGGGGACAGATACGCAGTATTTT. It specifies CASSSGTDTQYF.